The rows below give T cell receptor beta chains drawn from one sample of a study of blood T cell repertoires in COVID-19. This table comes from immunoSEQ multiplex PCR, and its TCRdb copy is limited to in-frame clones, with some not included. Of some 220,000 clones listed, 80% to 85% are singletons. Material for sequencing was peripheral blood. The receptors were sampled from a woman younger than 45 who had recovered from COVID-19. Each CDR3 is given with its conserved first and last residue. D genes are given only for firm matches. The size field is filled for only some rows; it gives once, few, many or a size class.

d_gene: NA
v_gene: TRBV11-3
abundance: NA
j_gene: TRBJ2-1
CDR3aa: CASSLGGGRAYNEQFF
CDR3nt: TGTGCCAGCAGCTTAGGAGGCGGGCGAGCCTACAATGAGCAGTTCTTC

d_gene: NA
v_gene: TRBV21-1
abundance: NA
j_gene: TRBJ1-6
CDR3aa: CASSTRTENSPLHF
CDR3nt: TGTGCCAGCAGCACCCGGACAGAAAATTCACCCCTCCACTTT

d_gene: NA
v_gene: TRBV2
abundance: NA
j_gene: TRBJ1-1
CDR3aa: CASNTAGEAFF
CDR3nt: TGTGCCAGCAATACGGCAGGTGAAGCTTTCTTT

d_gene: NA
v_gene: TRBV15
abundance: NA
j_gene: TRBJ1-1
CDR3aa: CATSRDHLDSYTMNTEAFF
CDR3nt: TGTGCCACCAGCAGAGATCATTTGGACAGCTATACCATGAACACTGAAGCTTTCTTT

d_gene: NA
v_gene: TRBV20-1
abundance: NA
j_gene: TRBJ1-1
CDR3aa: CSASLVEAFF
CDR3nt: TGCAGTGCTAGCCTCGTTGAAGCTTTCTTT

d_gene: NA
v_gene: TRBV27
abundance: NA
j_gene: TRBJ1-6
CDR3aa: CASNQGLMGSPLHF
CDR3nt: TGTGCCAGCAACCAGGGCTTAATGGGTTCACCCCTCCACTTT

d_gene: NA
v_gene: TRBV6-1
abundance: NA
j_gene: TRBJ1-2
CDR3aa: CASSEAGKTPYGYTF
CDR3nt: TGTGCCAGCAGTGAGGCAGGGAAGACCCCATATGGCTACACCTTC

d_gene: NA
v_gene: TRBV3-1/TRBV3-2
abundance: once
j_gene: TRBJ2-1
CDR3aa: CASSQEAGGSEFF
CDR3nt: TGTGCCAGCAGCCAAGAAGCTGGCGGATCGGAGTTCTTC

d_gene: NA
v_gene: TRBV3-1/TRBV3-2
abundance: once
j_gene: TRBJ1-3
CDR3aa: CASSRRVGGRNTIYF
CDR3nt: TGTGCCAGCAGCCGTCGGGTGGGGGGAAGAAACACCATATATTTT

d_gene: TRBD2
v_gene: TRBV3-1/TRBV3-2
abundance: few
j_gene: TRBJ2-5
CDR3aa: CASSQGLAGYGETQYF
CDR3nt: TGTGCCAGCAGCCAAGGACTAGCGGGATATGGGGAGACCCAGTACTTC

d_gene: TRBD2
v_gene: TRBV7-3
abundance: few
j_gene: TRBJ2-7
CDR3aa: CASSPSGIDEQYF
CDR3nt: TGTGCCAGCAGCCCTAGCGGGATCGACGAGCAGTACTTC

d_gene: TRBD2
v_gene: TRBV7-3
abundance: NA
j_gene: TRBJ2-1
CDR3aa: CASSLGWGTSGTDEQFF
CDR3nt: TGTGCCAGCAGCTTAGGGTGGGGGACTAGCGGGACGGATGAGCAGTTCTTC

d_gene: TRBD2
v_gene: TRBV6-1
abundance: NA
j_gene: TRBJ2-1
CDR3aa: CASSEARTSGRNEQFF
CDR3nt: TGTGCCAGCAGTGAAGCGAGGACTAGCGGGAGAAATGAGCAGTTCTTC

d_gene: TRBD1
v_gene: TRBV4-1
abundance: NA
j_gene: TRBJ1-5
CDR3aa: CASSQYTQGVNQPQHF
CDR3nt: TGCGCCAGCAGCCAATACACTCAGGGGGTCAATCAGCCCCAGCATTTT

d_gene: NA
v_gene: TRBV5-5
abundance: NA
j_gene: TRBJ2-7
CDR3aa: CASSLRGETWGPYEQYF
CDR3nt: TGTGCCAGCAGCTTAAGAGGAGAGACGTGGGGCCCCTACGAGCAGTACTTC

d_gene: NA
v_gene: TRBV3-1/TRBV3-2
abundance: few
j_gene: TRBJ2-7
CDR3aa: CASRESSRENYEQYF
CDR3nt: TGTGCCAGCAGGGAGTCGAGCAGGGAAAACTACGAGCAGTACTTC

d_gene: TRBD1
v_gene: TRBV3-1/TRBV3-2
abundance: few
j_gene: TRBJ1-1
CDR3aa: CASSQAWTGDTEAFF
CDR3nt: TGTGCCAGCAGCCAGGCCTGGACAGGGGACACTGAAGCTTTCTTT

d_gene: TRBD1
v_gene: TRBV10-3
abundance: NA
j_gene: TRBJ2-6
CDR3aa: CAISGPGTGKAPGANVLTF
CDR3nt: TGTGCCATCAGTGGGCCGGGGACAGGGAAAGCTCCTGGGGCCAACGTCCTGACTTTC

d_gene: NA
v_gene: TRBV19
abundance: NA
j_gene: TRBJ1-6
CDR3aa: CASSTGANSPLHF
CDR3nt: TGTGCCAGTAGTACAGGGGCGAACTCACCCCTCCACTTT

d_gene: NA
v_gene: TRBV13
abundance: NA
j_gene: TRBJ2-7
CDR3aa: CASSSRGNYYEQYF
CDR3nt: TGTGCCAGCAGCTCCAGGGGTAACTACTACGAGCAGTACTTC

d_gene: NA
v_gene: TRBV9
abundance: NA
j_gene: TRBJ2-1
CDR3aa: CASSAPGEGYNEQFF
CDR3nt: TGTGCCAGCAGCGCCCCAGGGGAGGGTTACAATGAGCAGTTCTTC

d_gene: NA
v_gene: TRBV24-1
abundance: few
j_gene: TRBJ1-5
CDR3aa: CATSDRQGNQPQHF
CDR3nt: TGTGCCACCAGTGATCGGCAGGGGAATCAGCCCCAGCATTTT

d_gene: NA
v_gene: TRBV6-9
abundance: NA
j_gene: TRBJ1-4
CDR3aa: CASSYTAPGSNEKLFF
CDR3nt: TGTGCCAGCAGTTATACGGCCCCCGGGAGTAATGAAAAACTGTTTTTT

d_gene: TRBD2
v_gene: TRBV5-1
abundance: NA
j_gene: TRBJ2-5
CDR3aa: CASSPQGSGSRETQYF
CDR3nt: TGCGCCAGCAGCCCACAGGGTAGCGGGAGCCGAGAGACCCAGTACTTC

d_gene: TRBD2
v_gene: TRBV9
abundance: NA
j_gene: TRBJ2-2
CDR3aa: CASSVASGSSGELFF
CDR3nt: TGTGCCAGCAGCGTAGCCAGCGGGAGCTCCGGGGAGCTGTTTTTT

d_gene: NA
v_gene: TRBV27
abundance: once
j_gene: TRBJ1-1
CDR3aa: CASSFRGKGDTEAFF
CDR3nt: TGTGCCAGCAGTTTTAGGGGTAAGGGGGACACTGAAGCTTTCTTT

d_gene: NA
v_gene: TRBV30
abundance: NA
j_gene: TRBJ1-6
CDR3aa: CAWSVRSSSPLHF
CDR3nt: TGTGCCTGGAGTGTACGGTCTAGTTCACCCCTCCACTTT

d_gene: TRBD2
v_gene: TRBV5-1
abundance: NA
j_gene: TRBJ2-3
CDR3aa: CASSLVGLALADTQYF
CDR3nt: TGCGCCAGCAGCCTCGTCGGACTAGCTTTAGCAGATACGCAGTATTTT

d_gene: NA
v_gene: TRBV24-1
abundance: NA
j_gene: TRBJ2-1
CDR3aa: CATSGYTGTEQFF
CDR3nt: TGTGCCACCAGTGGGTATACAGGGACCGAGCAGTTCTTC

d_gene: TRBD1
v_gene: TRBV4-1
abundance: NA
j_gene: TRBJ1-5
CDR3aa: CASSPDRDQPQHF
CDR3nt: TGCGCCAGCAGCCCTGACAGGGATCAGCCCCAGCATTTT

d_gene: NA
v_gene: TRBV9
abundance: NA
j_gene: TRBJ1-1
CDR3aa: CASSPPEQGNTEAFF
CDR3nt: TGTGCCAGCAGCCCTCCAGAACAGGGAAACACTGAAGCTTTCTTT

d_gene: NA
v_gene: TRBV5-1
abundance: NA
j_gene: TRBJ2-1
CDR3aa: CASSLAEGWSYNEQFF
CDR3nt: TGCGCCAGCAGCTTGGCGGAGGGTTGGTCCTACAATGAGCAGTTCTTC

d_gene: TRBD2
v_gene: TRBV30
abundance: NA
j_gene: TRBJ2-3
CDR3aa: CAWRGLAGTTDTQYF
CDR3nt: TGTGCCTGGCGGGGACTAGCGGGAACCACAGATACGCAGTATTTT

d_gene: NA
v_gene: TRBV6-1
abundance: NA
j_gene: TRBJ2-3
CDR3aa: CASSESQGSTDTQYF
CDR3nt: TGTGCCAGCAGTGAGTCTCAGGGAAGCACAGATACGCAGTATTTT

d_gene: NA
v_gene: TRBV10-3
abundance: NA
j_gene: TRBJ1-6
CDR3aa: CAINGAGQKGGGPLHF
CDR3nt: TGTGCCATCAACGGGGCCGGACAGAAAGGTGGTGGACCCCTCCACTTT

d_gene: TRBD1
v_gene: TRBV10-3
abundance: NA
j_gene: TRBJ1-5
CDR3aa: CAISESDRAGRECQPQHF
CDR3nt: TGTGCCATCAGTGAGTCTGACAGGGCCGGGCGTGAATGTCAGCCCCAGCATTTT

d_gene: NA
v_gene: TRBV5-4
abundance: NA
j_gene: TRBJ1-1
CDR3aa: CASRTQENTEAFF
CDR3nt: TGTGCCAGCAGAACACAGGAGAACACTGAAGCTTTCTTT

d_gene: TRBD2
v_gene: TRBV5-1
abundance: NA
j_gene: TRBJ2-5
CDR3aa: CASSLVATSGETQYF
CDR3nt: TGCGCCAGCAGCTTGGTGGCTACTAGCGGAGAGACCCAGTACTTC

d_gene: TRBD2
v_gene: TRBV9
abundance: NA
j_gene: TRBJ2-6
CDR3aa: CASSPVGSGSDNVLTF
CDR3nt: TGTGCCAGCAGCCCCGTTGGTAGCGGGAGCGACAACGTCCTGACTTTC

d_gene: TRBD1
v_gene: TRBV24-1
abundance: NA
j_gene: TRBJ2-2
CDR3aa: CATSDLGQGSNTGELFF
CDR3nt: TGTGCCACCAGTGATTTGGGACAGGGTTCGAACACCGGGGAGCTGTTTTTT

d_gene: TRBD2
v_gene: TRBV14
abundance: NA
j_gene: TRBJ2-5
CDR3aa: CASSQEGGLAGALEETQYF
CDR3nt: TGTGCCAGCAGCCAAGAAGGGGGACTAGCGGGAGCGTTGGAGGAGACCCAGTACTTC

d_gene: NA
v_gene: TRBV2
abundance: NA
j_gene: TRBJ2-7
CDR3aa: CASSTDNFEQYF
CDR3nt: TGTGCCAGCAGTACGGACAATTTCGAGCAGTACTTC

d_gene: NA
v_gene: TRBV5-1
abundance: NA
j_gene: TRBJ2-7
CDR3aa: CASSYGGSSAGIYEQYF
CDR3nt: TGCGCCAGCAGCTATGGTGGATCTTCGGCGGGGATCTACGAGCAGTACTTC

d_gene: TRBD2
v_gene: TRBV5-1
abundance: once
j_gene: TRBJ2-1
CDR3aa: CASSPGLASYNEQFF
CDR3nt: TGCGCCAGCAGCCCGGGACTAGCGTCTTACAATGAGCAGTTCTTC

d_gene: NA
v_gene: TRBV5-1
abundance: NA
j_gene: TRBJ2-2
CDR3aa: CASSFITGTGELFF
CDR3nt: TGCGCCAGCAGCTTTATCACGGGTACCGGGGAGCTGTTTTTT

d_gene: TRBD1
v_gene: TRBV6-5
abundance: NA
j_gene: TRBJ1-2
CDR3aa: CASRRDSNYGYTF
CDR3nt: TGTGCCAGCAGGCGGGACAGTAACTATGGCTACACCTTC

d_gene: TRBD1
v_gene: TRBV10-3
abundance: NA
j_gene: TRBJ1-2
CDR3aa: CAISYQGGGNYGYTF
CDR3nt: TGTGCCATCAGTTATCAGGGGGGAGGAAACTATGGCTACACCTTC

d_gene: TRBD2
v_gene: TRBV28
abundance: NA
j_gene: TRBJ2-3
CDR3aa: CASSFPREREGQSTDTQYF
CDR3nt: TGTGCCAGCAGTTTTCCCCGCGAGCGGGAGGGCCAGAGCACAGATACGCAGTATTTT

d_gene: TRBD1
v_gene: TRBV5-1
abundance: NA
j_gene: TRBJ2-3
CDR3aa: CASSSGTDSTDTQYF
CDR3nt: TGCGCCAGCAGCTCCGGGACAGACAGCACAGATACGCAGTATTTT

d_gene: TRBD1
v_gene: TRBV5-1
abundance: NA
j_gene: TRBJ2-4
CDR3aa: CASSLEGGLAKNIQYF
CDR3nt: TGCGCCAGCAGCTTGGAAGGGGGCCTAGCCAAAAACATTCAGTACTTC

d_gene: NA
v_gene: TRBV9
abundance: NA
j_gene: TRBJ2-6
CDR3aa: CASSLPSGANVLTF
CDR3nt: TGTGCCAGCAGCCTACCCTCTGGGGCCAACGTCCTGACTTTC

d_gene: NA
v_gene: TRBV7-2
abundance: NA
j_gene: TRBJ2-1
CDR3aa: CASSLEAENEQFF
CDR3nt: TGTGCCAGCAGCTTAGAGGCGGAGAATGAGCAGTTCTTC

d_gene: TRBD1
v_gene: TRBV6-5
abundance: NA
j_gene: TRBJ1-2
CDR3aa: CASSPPGQSVFGYTF
CDR3nt: TGTGCCAGCAGTCCTCCGGGACAGAGTGTTTTCGGCTACACCTTC